What follows describes a single T cell receptor beta chain. The sample belongs to a study of T cell clusters in autoimmune cytopenias. One tube held mixed TRB-A and TRB-B primer pools for touch-down PCR. Reanalyzing the multiplex PCR reads, TCRdb keeps one entry per CDR3 protein, without DNA. The table gives approximately 12,000 distinct CDR3 sequences; the top ten clones make up roughly 3% of it. This CDR3 has 15 amino acids. TRB was amplified from approximately 250 ng of peripheral blood genomic DNA per sample. Sequenced: peripheral blood. The chain employs TRBV12-3 or TRBV12-4 and TRBJ1-5; TCRdb's D call, TRBD1, is unchecked because there is no DNA. The sequence was obtained from a human donor with an autoimmune cytopenia or autoimmune hepatitis (not recorded which). This CDR3 is CASSQQGGGGQPQHF.